The next 20 T cell receptor beta chains were all read from a single sample in a study of control samples from healthy donors and cancer patients. Sequenced by immunoSEQ multiplex PCR; TCRdb stores in-frame clones only, minus some. The sample includes roughly 130,000 clones, about 93% of them seen just once. The sequenced material came from blood. The source of these receptors is a man aged 18 to 29 in good health.

Written as DNA, the CDR3 is TGTGCCAGCAGCTTAGCTTTCTACGAGCAGTACTTC. It specifies CASSLAFYEQYF. The chain uses TRBV11-2 and TRBJ2-7; the D is unclear. The germline gives CDR1 SGHAT, CDR2 FQNNGV. V lost 1 base and J lost 3, with 4 bases in between. There are 12 residues in the CDR3.

This chain links TRBV11-2 with TRBJ2-2, with 9 bases matching TRBD2. J lost 3 bases, V lost 5 bases, and 4 bases had no gene match. This CDR3 contains 15 residues. The germline V gene encodes CDR1 SGHAT and CDR2 FQNNGV. DNA for the CDR3: TGTGCCAGCAGCCGGGGACTAGCTGACACCGGGGAGCTGTTTTTT. Translating gives CASSRGLADTGELFF.

The V call is TRBV7-3, the J call TRBJ2-1; either TRBD1 or TRBD2 may supply D (5 bases each). V shed 0 bases and J shed 7 bases, with 7 bases lying between them. CDR3 size: 13 residues. Germline CDR1 reads SGHTA; CDR2 reads FQGTGA. The CDR3 here is CASSLTWGNEQFF. The CDR3 DNA follows: TGTGCCAGCAGCTTAACTTGGGGGAATGAGCAGTTCTTC.

The sample holds one count of this clone. This rearrangement joins TRBV5-1 to TRBJ1-6; D is possibly TRBD1 (6 bases). With 4 bases removed from V and 8 bases from J, the gap between germline ends came to 16 bases. The germline CDR1 and CDR2 sequences are SGHRS and YFSETQ. This CDR3 spans 15 amino acids. This CDR3 is CASSPGQRGDSPLHF. DNA of the CDR3: TGCGCCAGCAGCCCAGGACAGCGGGGGGATTCACCCCTCCACTTT.

The chain has TRBV5-1 and TRBJ2-5, with a tentative D call TRBD2 (6 bases). The CDR3 is 16 residues long. Trimming took 0 bases from V and 0 from J, leaving 12 bases between them. Germline CDR1 and CDR2: SGHRS and YFSETQ. CDR3 loop: CASSLAGGVYQETQYF. CDR3 DNA: TGCGCCAGCAGCTTGGCCGGCGGGGTCTACCAAGAGACCCAGTACTTC.

The chain employs TRBV24-1 and TRBJ2-2; no reliable D call. The V and J ends lost 2 bases and 0 bases respectively, with 12 bases between them. The CDR3 length is 17 residues. The V gene's germline CDR1 is KGHDR and CDR2 SFDVKD. DNA for the CDR3: TGTGCCACCAGTGATTATAAGGGCGCCGCGAACACCGGGGAGCTGTTTTTT. Translation gives CATSDYKGAANTGELFF.

The chain employs TRBV19 and TRBJ1-4; 10 bases align to TRBD1. V lost 5 bases and J lost 5; bases outside the gene matches: 5. CDR3 length: 15 residues. Germline V gene sequence: CDR1 LNHDA, CDR2 SQIVND (reference sequence). The CDR3 reads CASSLSDRGNEKLFF. In DNA form, the CDR3 reads TGTGCCAGTAGTCTCTCGGACAGGGGGAATGAAAAACTGTTTTTT.

V usage is TRBV27 and J usage is TRBJ2-6; no definite D call. The V and J ends lost 1 base and 4 bases respectively, with 11 bases between them. The germline gives CDR1 MNHEY, CDR2 SMNVEV (reference sequence). This CDR3 is 16 amino acids long. This chain's CDR3 is CASSLFTEFGANVLTF. The DNA of the CDR3 is TGTGCCAGCAGTTTATTCACGGAATTCGGGGCCAACGTCCTGACTTTC.

This chain connects TRBV30 to TRBJ2-7; TRBD1 agrees at 9 bases. The V gene end was trimmed by 4 bases and the J gene end by 6 bases; junction bases not matched to a gene: 10. This CDR3 is built from 14 residues. Germline-derived CDR1 and CDR2 are GTSNPN and SVGIG (reference sequence). CDR3 residues: CAWTLTGGLSEQYF. The CDR3, as DNA: TGTGCCTGGACCTTGACAGGGGGTCTCTCCGAGCAGTACTTC.

The chain carries TRBV2 and TRBJ2-7; a possible D gene is TRBD1 (5 bases). Between the trimmed V and J ends, which lost 5 bases and 0 bases, there was a span of 14 bases. The CDR3 extends over 15 amino acids. CDR1 is SNHLY, CDR2 FYNNEI, per germline. The CDR3 spells CASSRDRELSYEQYF. DNA for the CDR3: TGTGCCAGCAGTAGAGACAGAGAACTCTCCTACGAGCAGTACTTC.

V usage is TRBV6-1 and J usage is TRBJ1-2, with D perhaps TRBD1 (5 bases). Between the trimmed V and J ends, which lost 3 bases and 0 bases, there was a span of 8 bases. The germline gives CDR1 MNHNS, CDR2 SASEGT. The CDR3 has 14 residues. The CDR3 is CASSDQGPNYGYTF. CDR3 nucleotides: TGTGCCAGCAGTGACCAGGGTCCTAACTATGGCTACACCTTC.

This chain joins TRBV2 and TRBJ2-1; no firm D call. The V and J ends lost 4 bases and 8 bases respectively, with 12 bases between them. CDR1 and CDR2 from the germline V gene are SNHLY and FYNNEI. CDR3 length: 13 residues. This CDR3 is CASSASPWDEQFF. CDR3 DNA: TGTGCCAGCAGTGCGTCACCATGGGATGAGCAGTTCTTC.

The V gene is TRBV21-1, the J gene TRBJ2-5; the D call in the table, TRBD2, was not verified against the DNA. TRBV21-1 is marked as a pseudogene. This CDR3 has 14 amino acids. For the CDR3, the DNA is TGTGCCAGCAGCCGTCGTTGGAGTAAAGAGACCCAGTACTTC. Protein product: CASSRRWSKETQYF.

The chain joins TRBV10-1 to TRBJ2-1; D possibly corresponds to TRBD2 (6 bases). Germline-derived CDR1 and CDR2 are WNHNN and SYGVQD (reference sequence). Trimming removed 0 bases at V and 1 base at J, with 13 bases between. The CDR3 extends over 17 amino acids. CDR3 residues: CASSESGGSLSYNEQFF. Written as DNA, the CDR3 is TGCGCCAGCAGTGAGTCAGGAGGGAGTTTATCCTACAATGAGCAGTTCTTC.

The V call is TRBV19, the J call TRBJ1-2; 7 nucleotides align to TRBD1. The CDR3 totals 15 residues. V gave up 6 bases and J gave up 7 bases; unmatched junction bases: 14. Germline CDR1 reads LNHDA; CDR2 reads SQIVND (reference sequence). CDR3 sequence reads: CASSRLDRATGGYTF. As DNA, the CDR3 is TGTGCCAGTAGCCGTCTTGACAGGGCCACGGGTGGCTACACCTTC.

The chain couples TRBV12-3 or TRBV12-4 to TRBJ2-3; D remains unclear. There are 11 residues in the CDR3. V dropped 6 bases and J dropped 5 bases, with 6 bases sitting between them. DNA of the CDR3: TGTGCCAGCAGCTTTAAAGATACGCAGTATTTT. Its protein product is CASSFKDTQYF.

The chain has TRBV4-1 and TRBJ1-3; D gene unclear. V lost 0 bases and J 0 bases, leaving 9 bases between the germline ends. This CDR3 has 16 residues. CDR1 and CDR2 from the germline V gene are MGHRA and YSYEKL. The CDR3 DNA is TGCGCCAGCAGCCAAGAAAGGACGGCCTCTGGAAACACCATATATTTT. Translating it yields CASSQERTASGNTIYF.

The chain carries TRBV27 and TRBJ1-2; unclear D gene. V was cut by 3 bases and J by 8 bases, with 13 bases left in between. The CDR3 runs 13 residues. Germline V gene lookup returns CDR1 MNHEY and CDR2 SMNVEV (reference sequence). In DNA form, the CDR3 reads TGTGCCAGCAGTTTCGGAGGGATGGGCGGCTACACCTTC. Translating gives CASSFGGMGGYTF.

This clone was counted once. J is TRBJ2-1 and V is TRBV9, with 16 positions matching TRBD2. The CDR3 sequence is 19 residues long. Germline V CDR1 and CDR2: SGDLS, YYNGEE. The ends lost 1 base at V and 8 bases at J; junction bases unmatched: 12. The DNA of the CDR3 is TGTGCCAGCAGCGTAACTAACCTCGGGACTAGCGGGAGGGATCATGAGCAGTTCTTC. The encoded protein is CASSVTNLGTSGRDHEQFF.

This clone was picked up one time. CDR3 sequence (DNA): TGCAGCGGCACTCAGACTAGCGGGAGGTCCACAGATACGCAGTATTTT. Translating it yields CSGTQTSGRSTDTQYF. The chain joins TRBV29-1 to TRBJ2-3, with 13 bases aligning to TRBD2. The CDR3 sequence is 16 residues long. CDR1 SQVTM and CDR2 ANQGSEA come from the germline V gene. V lost 7 bases, J lost 2 bases, and 9 bases stayed unmatched.